This T cell receptor beta chain was recorded in a study of blood T cell repertoires in COVID-19. Study summary: Some COVID-19 samples were acute and others convalescent; all came from the United States, Italy and Spain.

Per the authors' pipeline: Amplification from reference gene primers served as the basis for estimated nucleated cell counts. The data were produced by immunoSEQ multiplex PCR, yet TCRdb's version contains in-frame clones alone and is incomplete. That table supplies the V and J calls and clone size; D and trimming were determined from the DNA. The sample lists about 67,000 clones, about nine tenths seen once, with 5% to 6.5% in the top ten. This TCR was recovered from a man in his forties or fifties with active COVID-19. The sequencing sample was made of peripheral blood.

CDR3 residues: CASSEDRYNEQFF. The CDR3 DNA follows: TGTGCCAGCAGTGAGGACAGATACAATGAGCAGTTCTTC. This sequence joins TRBV2 and TRBJ2-1; a possible D gene is TRBD1 (6 bases). V dropped 3 bases and J dropped 4 bases, with 7 bases sitting between them. The CDR3 runs to 13 residues. Germline-derived CDR1 and CDR2 are SNHLY and FYNNEI.